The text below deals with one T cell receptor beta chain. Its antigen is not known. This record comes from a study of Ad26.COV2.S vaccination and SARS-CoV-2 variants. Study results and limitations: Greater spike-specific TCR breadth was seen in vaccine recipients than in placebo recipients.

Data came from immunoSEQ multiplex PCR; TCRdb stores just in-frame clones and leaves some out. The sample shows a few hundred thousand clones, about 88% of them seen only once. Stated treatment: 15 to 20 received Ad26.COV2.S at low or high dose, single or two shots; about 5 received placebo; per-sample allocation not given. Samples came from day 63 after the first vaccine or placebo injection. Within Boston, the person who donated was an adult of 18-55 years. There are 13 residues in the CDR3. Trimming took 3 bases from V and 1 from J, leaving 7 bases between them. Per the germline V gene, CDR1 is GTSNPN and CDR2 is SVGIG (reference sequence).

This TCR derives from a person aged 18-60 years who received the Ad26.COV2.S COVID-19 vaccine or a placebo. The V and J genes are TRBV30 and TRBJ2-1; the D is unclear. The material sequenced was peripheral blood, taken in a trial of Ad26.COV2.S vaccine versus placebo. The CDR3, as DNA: TGTGCCTGGAGCGGGCAGTCCTACAATGAGCAGTTCTTC. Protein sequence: CAWSGQSYNEQFF. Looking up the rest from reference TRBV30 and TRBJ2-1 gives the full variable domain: SQTIHQWPATLVQPVGSPLSLECTVEGTSNPNLYWYRQAAGRGLQLLFYSVGIGQISSEVPQNLSASRPQDRQFILSSKKLLLSDSGFYLCAWSGQSYNEQFFGPGTRLTVL.